This T cell receptor (beta chain) originates from a study of blood T cell repertoires in COVID-19. Study in general: From the United States, Italy and Spain came samples of acute and convalescent COVID-19.

This clone has just one count. In the study's own analysis: Nucleated cell number was recorded as an estimate derived from reference gene primer amplification. The data were produced by immunoSEQ multiplex PCR, yet TCRdb's version contains in-frame clones alone and is incomplete. V, J and clone size derive from that table, while D and trimming were established from the DNA sequence. The sample comprises fewer than 450,000 clones, over 75% of which are singletons, and roughly 1% rests with the top ten. Individuals drawn from about 26 US areas were roughly 18 to 95 years old. Recovery among Cohort 3 donors was established by two negative PCRs, clearance, or symptom resolution. The germline gives CDR1 SGHNT, CDR2 YENEEA. The CDR3 consists of 15 residues. Trimming removed 4 bases at V and 0 bases at J, with 11 bases between.

The chain uses TRBV11-3 and TRBJ2-3; TRBD2 might be the D (6 bases). The TCR originated in a woman aged 25 to 45 who had recovered from COVID-19. The sequenced material came from PBMCs or T cells enriched from blood (not recorded which). Written as DNA, the CDR3 is TGTGCCAGCAGCTCATCGGGACTCAGCACAGATACGCAGTATTTT. Its protein product is CASSSSGLSTDTQYF.